The rows below give T cell receptor beta chains drawn from one sample of a study of cytomegalovirus exposure and HLA in healthy donors. Data came from immunoSEQ multiplex PCR; TCRdb stores just in-frame clones and leaves some out. The sample shows 200,000 to 300,000 clones, almost 85% of them seen only once. Specimen: PBMCs. The source is a woman between 40 and 50 years old in good health and CMV-seropositive. Each CDR3 is given with its conserved first and last residue. A D gene is named only where the DNA matches it firmly. Clone size is not always given. Where it is, it says once, few, many or a class for expanded clones.

V gene	clone size	CDR3 length	J gene	D gene	CDR3 DNA	CDR3 protein
TRBV18	NA	15	TRBJ1-1	NA	TGTGCCAGCTCACCCCAACAGCGGGGGAGCGCTGAAGCTTTCTTT	CASSPQQRGSAEAFF
TRBV6-6	NA	16	TRBJ2-1	NA	TGTGCCAGCAGTTACTCGAGTGCGGCCCGCGTTGGTGAGCAGTTCTTC	CASSYSSAARVGEQFF
TRBV5-1	NA	15	TRBJ2-7	NA	TGCGCCAGCAGTGACCAGGGCGGAACAGGCTACGAGCAGTACTTC	CASSDQGGTGYEQYF
TRBV19	once	14	TRBJ1-4	NA	TGTGCCAGCACAAATACCGGACAGCCTAGTGAACTGTTTTTT	CASTNTGQPSELFF
TRBV9	once	15	TRBJ1-4	NA	TGTGCCAGCAGCGTAGGGTGGACAGCTTATGAAAAACTGTTTTTT	CASSVGWTAYEKLFF
TRBV30	few	16	TRBJ1-1	NA	TGTGCCTGGAGTGTACGGGGAGGCCGGGCGAACACTGAAGCTTTCTTT	CAWSVRGGRANTEAFF
TRBV27	NA	14	TRBJ2-5	NA	TGTGCCAGCAGTTTATCCGGGGTTACAGAGACCCAGTACTTC	CASSLSGVTETQYF
TRBV7-2	NA	16	TRBJ2-7	TRBD2	TGTGCCAGCAGCCGATGGACTAGCGGGATTAGGGACGAGCAGTACTTC	CASSRWTSGIRDEQYF
TRBV5-4	few	15	TRBJ2-5	TRBD2	TGTGCCAGCAGCTTGACTAGCGGGACCCAAGAGACCCAGTACTTC	CASSLTSGTQETQYF
TRBV29-1	NA	13	TRBJ2-1	NA	TGCAGCGTGAGGGGGGGCGGGACCAATGAGCAGTTCTTC	CSVRGGGTNEQFF
TRBV27	NA	13	TRBJ2-3	NA	TGTGCCAGCAGTTTTGACTGGACAGATACGCAGTATTTT	CASSFDWTDTQYF
TRBV28	NA	12	TRBJ2-1	NA	TGTGCCAGCAGTTTAGGCGGGCGTGAGCAGTTCTTC	CASSLGGREQFF
TRBV2	once	14	TRBJ2-5	NA	TGTGCCAGCAGTGCGTTCGGGTCAAAAGAGACCCAGTACTTC	CASSAFGSKETQYF
TRBV11-1	NA	14	TRBJ2-1	NA	TGTGCCAGCAGCCGGCCCGGGGGTATGAATGAGCAGTTCTTC	CASSRPGGMNEQFF
TRBV6-5	NA	13	TRBJ2-7	TRBD1	TGTGCCAGCAGTCGGGACAGTACCTACGAGCAGTACTTC	CASSRDSTYEQYF
TRBV27	few	14	TRBJ1-1	TRBD1	TGTGCCAGCAGTTTGGGACAGGGCGGCACTGAAGCTTTCTTT	CASSLGQGGTEAFF
TRBV7-3	NA	15	TRBJ2-1	TRBD2	TGTGCCAGCAGCAGGGGGGCTAGCGGGAGCAATGAGCAGTTCTTC	CASSRGASGSNEQFF
TRBV5-1	NA	16	TRBJ2-1	TRBD1	TGCGCCAGCAGCTTGGATATGGGACAGGGGGCAAATGAGCAGTTCTTC	CASSLDMGQGANEQFF
TRBV19	NA	15	TRBJ1-2	TRBD1	TGTGCCAGTACTGGGACAGGGACCATTTCATATGGCTACACCTTC	CASTGTGTISYGYTF
TRBV11-1	NA	11	TRBJ2-7	NA	TGTGCCAGCATGCTAGATTACGAGCAGTACTTC	CASMLDYEQYF
TRBV7-9	NA	16	TRBJ2-7	TRBD1	TGTTCCAGCAGCCTCACCACGGGACAGGGGACCTACGAGCAGTACTTC	CSSSLTTGQGTYEQYF
TRBV6-6	NA	14	TRBJ1-4	NA	TGTGCCACCGGCCGGGGGGCAGGAAATGAAAAACTGTTTTTT	CATGRGAGNEKLFF
TRBV2	once	15	TRBJ1-2	TRBD1	TGTGCCAGCAGGGAAGACAGGGACGAAGCATATGGCTACACCTTC	CASREDRDEAYGYTF
TRBV4-1	NA	17	TRBJ1-6	NA	TGCGCCAGCAGCCAAGATATGGGGGGAAGTGGTATTTCACCCCTCCACTTT	CASSQDMGGSGISPLHF
TRBV6-5	NA	14	TRBJ1-1	NA	TGTGCCAGCAGTCTAGGATCCCTAAACACTGAAGCTTTCTTT	CASSLGSLNTEAFF
TRBV30	NA	14	TRBJ2-2	TRBD1	TGTGCCTGGATAAGGACAGGGGCGGCCGGGGAGCTGTTTTTT	CAWIRTGAAGELFF
TRBV7-3	NA	17	TRBJ2-1	TRBD2	TGTGCCAGCAGCTTAGGGACTAGCGGGAGGGTGTTCAATGAGCAGTTCTTC	CASSLGTSGRVFNEQFF
TRBV29-1	NA	13	TRBJ1-1	TRBD1	TGCAGCGCCCGCAGGGGGCAGAACACTGAAGCTTTCTTT	CSARRGQNTEAFF
TRBV14	NA	14	TRBJ2-2	NA	TGTGCCAGCAGCCAAGGGCTTTACACCGGGGAGCTGTTTTTT	CASSQGLYTGELFF
TRBV6-5	NA	15	TRBJ2-7	TRBD1	TGTGCCAGCAGTTACGACCGGGACAGGGCCTACGAGCAGTACTTC	CASSYDRDRAYEQYF
TRBV5-8	NA	11	TRBJ2-7	NA	TGTGCCAGCAGCCTGACTTACGAGCAGTACTTC	CASSLTYEQYF
TRBV7-9	NA	15	TRBJ1-2	NA	TGTGCCAGCAGCTTAGGACTGGAAGCGAACTATGGCTACACCTTC	CASSLGLEANYGYTF
TRBV9	NA	14	TRBJ1-1	TRBD1	TGTGCCAGCAGTCACAGGGGGCTTGGGACTGAAGCTTTCTTT	CASSHRGLGTEAFF
TRBV4-3	NA	16	TRBJ1-5	TRBD1	TGCGCCAGCAGCCAGCTTTATACAGGGGAGAATCAGCCCCAGCATTTT	CASSQLYTGENQPQHF
TRBV2	NA	16	TRBJ2-2	TRBD2	TGTGCCAGCAGTATGACTAGCGGGCCAAACACCGGGGAGCTGTTTTTT	CASSMTSGPNTGELFF
TRBV4-1	few	19	TRBJ2-2	TRBD2	TGCGCCAGCAGCCAAGATGGGGGAGGCGGGAGGGCCGTGACCGGGGAGCTGTTTTTT	CASSQDGGGGRAVTGELFF
TRBV7-9	NA	16	TRBJ2-7	TRBD1	TGTGCCAGCAGCCCCGAGTCGGGACAGGGAACCTACGAGCAGTACTTC	CASSPESGQGTYEQYF
TRBV9	NA	16	TRBJ2-7	TRBD2	TGTGCCAGCAGCGTAGAGCCTAGCGGGAGGGACGGCGGGCAGTACTTC	CASSVEPSGRDGGQYF
TRBV19	NA	15	TRBJ2-7	NA	TGTGCCAGTAGTATAGTCGCGGAGGCAACCTACGAGCAGTACTTC	CASSIVAEATYEQYF
TRBV27	NA	14	TRBJ1-6	NA	TGTGCCAGCAGTTTATGGTACAGGGCATCACCCCTCCACTTT	CASSLWYRASPLHF
TRBV5-1	NA	14	TRBJ2-5	NA	TGCGCCAGCAGCCGAGCAGGGGTCCAAGAGACCCAGTACTTC	CASSRAGVQETQYF
TRBV9	NA	15	TRBJ2-7	TRBD2	TGTGCCAGCAGCGTAAGTGGACTAGCGGGAGGCGAGCAGTACTTC	CASSVSGLAGGEQYF
TRBV5-1	NA	14	TRBJ1-2	NA	TGCGCCAGCAGCTCGGGGGGTCCTAACTATGGCTACACCTTC	CASSSGGPNYGYTF
TRBV2	NA	14	TRBJ1-4	TRBD1	TGTGCCAGCCATCAGACAGGGGGGGGTGAAAAACTGTTTTTT	CASHQTGGGEKLFF
TRBV10-3	NA	15	TRBJ2-1	NA	TGTGCCATCGGCCCTCGGGACTCGCTGGGCAATGAGCAGTTCTTC	CAIGPRDSLGNEQFF
TRBV20-1	NA	11	TRBJ2-7	NA	TGCAGTGCTCCACAGGTTAGCGAGCAGTACTTC	CSAPQVSEQYF
TRBV4-2	NA	16	TRBJ2-7	NA	TGTGCCAGCAGCCAAGCCGCCCGACAAAACTCCTACGAGCAGTACTTC	CASSQAARQNSYEQYF
TRBV18	NA	13	TRBJ1-5	TRBD1	TGTGCCAGCTCACTTGGGACAGGGTTTGCCCAGCATTTT	CASSLGTGFAQHF
TRBV7-2	NA	18	TRBJ1-2	TRBD1	TGTGCCAGCAGCTTAGCTGGGACAGGGTACAGTGGGGACTATGGCTACACCTTC	CASSLAGTGYSGDYGYTF
TRBV29-1	NA	14	TRBJ2-7	TRBD1	TGCAGCGTTCGGGGGGCCGGGACAGGGATCGAGCAGTACTTC	CSVRGAGTGIEQYF